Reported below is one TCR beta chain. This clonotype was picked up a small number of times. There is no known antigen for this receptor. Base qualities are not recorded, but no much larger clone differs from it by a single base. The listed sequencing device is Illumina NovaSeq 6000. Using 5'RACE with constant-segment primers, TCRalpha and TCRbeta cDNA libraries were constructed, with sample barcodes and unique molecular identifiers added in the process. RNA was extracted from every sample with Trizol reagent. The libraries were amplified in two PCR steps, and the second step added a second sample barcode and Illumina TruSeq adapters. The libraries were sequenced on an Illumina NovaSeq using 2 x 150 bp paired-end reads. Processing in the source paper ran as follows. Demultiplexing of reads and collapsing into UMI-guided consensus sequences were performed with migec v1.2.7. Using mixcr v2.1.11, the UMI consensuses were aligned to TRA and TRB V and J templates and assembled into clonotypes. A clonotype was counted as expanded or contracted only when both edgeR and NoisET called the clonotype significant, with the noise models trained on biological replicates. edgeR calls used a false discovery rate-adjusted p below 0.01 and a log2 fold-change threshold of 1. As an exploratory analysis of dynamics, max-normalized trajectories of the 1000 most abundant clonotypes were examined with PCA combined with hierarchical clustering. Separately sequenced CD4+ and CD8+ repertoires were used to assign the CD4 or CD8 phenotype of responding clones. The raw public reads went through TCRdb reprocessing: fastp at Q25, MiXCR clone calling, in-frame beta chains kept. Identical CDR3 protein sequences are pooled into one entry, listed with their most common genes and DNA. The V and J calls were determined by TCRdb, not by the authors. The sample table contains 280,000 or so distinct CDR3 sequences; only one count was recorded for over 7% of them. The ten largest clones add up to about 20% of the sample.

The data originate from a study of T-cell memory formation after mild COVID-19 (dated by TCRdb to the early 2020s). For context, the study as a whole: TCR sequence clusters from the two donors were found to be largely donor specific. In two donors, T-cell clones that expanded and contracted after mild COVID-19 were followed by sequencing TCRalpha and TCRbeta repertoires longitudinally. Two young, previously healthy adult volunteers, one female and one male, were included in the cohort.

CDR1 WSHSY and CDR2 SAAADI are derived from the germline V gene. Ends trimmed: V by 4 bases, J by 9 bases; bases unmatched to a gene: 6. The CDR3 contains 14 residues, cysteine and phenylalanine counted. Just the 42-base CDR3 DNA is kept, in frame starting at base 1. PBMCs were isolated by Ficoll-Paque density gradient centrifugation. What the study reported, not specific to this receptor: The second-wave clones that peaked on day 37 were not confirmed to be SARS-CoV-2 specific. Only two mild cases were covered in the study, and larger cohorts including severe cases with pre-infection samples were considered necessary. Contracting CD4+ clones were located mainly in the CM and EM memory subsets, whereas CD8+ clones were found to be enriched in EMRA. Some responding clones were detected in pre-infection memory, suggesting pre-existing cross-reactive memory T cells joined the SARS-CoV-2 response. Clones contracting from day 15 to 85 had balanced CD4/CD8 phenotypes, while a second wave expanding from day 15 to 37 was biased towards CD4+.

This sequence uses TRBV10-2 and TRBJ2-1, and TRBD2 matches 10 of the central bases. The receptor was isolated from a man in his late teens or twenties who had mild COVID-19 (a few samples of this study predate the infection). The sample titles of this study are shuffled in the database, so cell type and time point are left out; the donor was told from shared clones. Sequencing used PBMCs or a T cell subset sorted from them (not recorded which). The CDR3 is CASSVSGGAIEQFF. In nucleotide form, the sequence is TGCGCCAGCAGTGTAAGCGGGGGGGCTATTGAGCAGTTCTTC.